This T cell receptor beta chain emerged from a study of tumor and adjacent non-tumor tissue in lung cancer. Turning to the study itself: On average, productive TCRbeta reads reached roughly 3.9 million per sample.

The CDR3 extends over 13 amino acids. V shed 4 bases, J shed 5 bases, and the junction held 8 bases outside the gene matches. CDR1 and CDR2 from the germline V gene are DFQATT and SNEGSKA (reference sequence). This clonotype showed up many times. This sample's RNA came from whole unsorted tissue. Three rounds of nested PCR, following a modified ARM-PCR protocol, produced the TCRbeta library. TCRdb fed the multiplex PCR reads into MiXCR, producing one record per CDR3 protein. The data hold 120,000 or so distinct CDR3 sequences, with about 66% observed a single time. This receptor was taken from a young man with non-small cell lung cancer. The sample comprised lung tumor tissue. V is TRBV20-1 and J is TRBJ2-7, with TRBD1 matching 7 bases. CDR3 loop: CSATGQVNDEQYF. The DNA for the CDR3 is TGCAGTGCTACCGGACAGGTCAATGACGAGCAGTACTTC.